Following are 25 T cell receptor beta chains from one sample sequenced in a study of liver allograft versus peripheral blood T cells. Study summary: In transplanted livers, T cell receptor repertoires were compared with those found in the recipients' peripheral blood.

A single record per CDR3 protein comes from TCRdb applying MiXCR to the reads. The sample has 6,500 to 9,500 distinct CDR3 sequences; 18% are singletons. These receptors were taken from a human patient who had a liver transplant. Some T cells may have come from the graft donor.

By frequency in the sample, this clonotype is medium-sized. The CDR3 region is CASTNTGGVDYGYTF. The CDR3 DNA sequence: TGTGCCAGCACCAACACGGGGGGTGTGGACTATGGCTACACCTTC. This sequence joins TRBV28 and TRBJ1-2; D is perhaps TRBD1 (5 bases). CDR1 is MDHEN, CDR2 SYDVKM, per germline. This CDR3 region has 15 residues. The ends were cut back, 7 bases at V and 3 bases at J, with 18 bases in the middle.

The chain couples TRBV7-2 to TRBJ2-7, with no clear D. The CDR3 loop spans 13 amino acids. Deletions cut 3 bases from V and 3 bases from J, with 9 bases between. CDR1 and CDR2 (germline): SGHTA, FQGNSA. CDR3 in amino acids: CASSLEQDYEQYF. The CDR3 coding sequence is TGTGCCAGCAGCTTGGAACAAGACTACGAGCAGTACTTC.

This clonotype appeared many times. CDR3 DNA sequence: TGCAGTGCCCCCGCGGGGGGGGCGGTTGGGGCCAACGTCCTGACTTTC. It is translated as CSAPAGGAVGANVLTF. This chain connects TRBV20-1 to TRBJ2-6; 9 bases align to TRBD2. Trimming at V came to 6 bases and at J to 3 bases, leaving 9 bases not matched to a gene. Germline CDR1 reads DFQATT; CDR2 reads SNEGSKA (reference sequence). CDR3 length: 16 amino acids.

There are a few counts of this clonotype. This chain connects TRBV28 to TRBJ1-5; D not certain. V was clipped by 6 bases and J by 4 bases, with 7 bases between them. The germline V gene encodes CDR1 MDHEN and CDR2 SYDVKM. The CDR3 spans 12 residues. CDR3 loop: CASREVNQPQHF. DNA for the CDR3: TGTGCCAGCAGGGAGGTGAATCAGCCCCAGCATTTT.

This clonotype turned up a few times. The V call is TRBV24-1, the J call TRBJ2-7; 10 bases are a match to TRBD1. CDR3 size: 14 residues. The junction had 3 bases not matched to a gene; V was cut back by 5 bases and J by 3 bases. CDR1 and CDR2 (germline): KGHDR, SFDVKD. The CDR3 coding sequence is TGTGCCACCAGTGCCTGGGACAGGGGCTACGAGCAGTACTTC. It encodes CATSAWDRGYEQYF.

By proportion, this clonotype is medium-sized. Written as DNA, the CDR3 is TGTGCCACCAGCTTCGGTATGAACACCGGGGAGCTGTTTTTT. Its translation is CATSFGMNTGELFF. The chain links TRBV24-1 to TRBJ2-2, with D hard to call. The CDR3 length is 14 residues. V was cut by 7 bases and J by 1 base, with 9 bases left in between. The germline V gene encodes CDR1 KGHDR and CDR2 SFDVKD.

By sample fraction, this clonotype is medium-sized (0.01 to 0.1%). The V call is TRBV6-1, the J call TRBJ2-5; D gene ambiguous. CDR3 length: 14 amino acids. Per the germline V gene, CDR1 is MNHNS and CDR2 is SASEGT. Trimming removed 4 bases at V and 5 bases at J, with 14 bases between. The CDR3 loop reads CASSGSAPAETQYF. CDR3 nucleotide sequence: TGTGCCAGCAGTGGATCCGCTCCGGCCGAGACCCAGTACTTC.

This clonotype appeared a few times. The chain links TRBV30 to TRBJ1-2; D is unresolved. Germline loops: CDR1 GTSNPN, CDR2 SVGIG (reference sequence). Trimming removed 3 bases at V and 2 bases at J, with 13 bases between. CDR3 length: 14 amino acids. DNA for the CDR3: TGTGCCTGGAGCCCCCCCGGAGGAAACTATGGCTACACCTTC. This translates into CAWSPPGGNYGYTF.

The rearrangement links TRBV12-3 or TRBV12-4 to TRBJ1-2; D possibly corresponds to TRBD1 (5 bases). This CDR3 spans 11 amino acids. Trimming cost V 5 bases and J 5 bases, with 6 bases left between them. The DNA of the CDR3 is TGTGCCAGCAGTCCAGGGTATGGCTACACCTTC. This codes for CASSPGYGYTF.

In its sample, this clonotype ranks as medium-sized. The chain links TRBV29-1 to TRBJ2-7; 10 nucleotides align to TRBD2. The CDR3 covers 13 residues. The ends lost 5 bases at V and 8 bases at J; junction bases unmatched: 9. The germline V gene has CDR1 SQVTM and CDR2 ANQGSEA. CDR3 nucleotides: TGCAGCGTTACTAGCGGGACGGAAGATAAGCAGTACTTC. Its translation is CSVTSGTEDKQYF.

J is TRBJ2-1 and V is TRBV10-3; 15 nucleotides agree with TRBD2. The CDR3 is 16 residues long. Germline lookup yields CDR1 ENHRY and CDR2 SYGVKD. V was clipped by 7 bases and J by 7 bases; unmatched bases: 8. The CDR3 sequence: CAITRTSGRVTNEQFF. The CDR3 DNA reads TGTGCCATCACCCGGACTAGCGGGAGGGTCACAAATGAGCAGTTCTTC.

The CDR3 nucleotides are TGTGCCTGGATCTCGGACAGAAACTACGAGCAGTACTTC. It codes for CAWISDRNYEQYF. V gene TRBV30 combines with J gene TRBJ2-7; a weak D match, TRBD1 (6 bases). The CDR3 totals 13 residues. The germline V and J ends were trimmed by 4 bases and 3 bases, with 13 bases remaining between them. Germline-derived CDR1 and CDR2 are GTSNPN and SVGIG (reference sequence).

This clonotype counts as medium-sized. The chain employs TRBV5-4 and TRBJ1-6, with 9 bases lining up with TRBD1. With V trimmed by 0 bases and J by 8 bases, 9 bases remained unmatched. CDR3 length: 17 residues. The germline V gene has CDR1 SGHNT and CDR2 YYREEE (reference sequence). CDR3 nucleotides: TGTGCCAGCAGCTTGGGTCGGGACAGGGTTGTCGATTCACCCCTCCACTTT. Translating gives CASSLGRDRVVDSPLHF.

This clonotype is deemed medium-sized (0.01 to 0.1%). The chain recombines TRBV6-1 with TRBJ1-4; 9 bases line up with TRBD1. With 5 bases clipped from V and 8 bases from J, the junction kept 6 bases outside the gene matches. CDR1 and CDR2 (germline): MNHNS, SASEGT. The CDR3 consists of 14 residues. The CDR3 sequence: CASSPTGGREKLFF. The CDR3 DNA is TGTGCCAGCAGTCCGACAGGGGGGAGGGAAAAACTGTTTTTT.

The chain has TRBV12-3 or TRBV12-4 and TRBJ1-4; the D is unclear. The CDR3 extends over 14 amino acids. Trimming took 3 bases from V and 0 from J, leaving 5 bases between them. CDR3 residues: CASSFVATNEKLFF. Here the CDR3 DNA reads TGTGCCAGCAGTTTTGTTGCAACTAATGAAAAACTGTTTTTT.

V usage is TRBV30 and J usage is TRBJ2-5, with 8 bases lining up with TRBD2. The germline CDR1 and CDR2 sequences are GTSNPN and SVGIG (reference sequence). The V gene end was trimmed by 2 bases and the J gene end by 5 bases; junction bases not matched to a gene: 4. The CDR3 runs 13 residues. CDR3 region: CAWSRGGGETQYF. CDR3 nucleotides: TGTGCCTGGAGTCGGGGGGGCGGGGAGACCCAGTACTTC.

This clonotype occurred a few times. This sequence joins TRBV20-1 and TRBJ2-7, with 13 bases lining up with TRBD2. V lost 6 bases to trimming and J lost 3 bases; unmatched junction nucleotides: 11. The CDR3 sequence is 16 residues long. Germline assignment: CDR1 DFQATT and CDR2 SNEGSKA (reference sequence). The CDR3 reads CSASPQGLAGSYEQYF. The CDR3 DNA reads TGCAGTGCAAGCCCGCAGGGACTAGCGGGAAGCTACGAGCAGTACTTC.

This clonotype appeared many times. This chain joins TRBV6-5 and TRBJ2-5; TRBD1 is a possible D gene (6 bases). V was trimmed by 2 bases and J by 7 bases, leaving 17 bases between them. Looked up from germline, CDR1 is MNHEY and CDR2 is SVGAGI. The CDR3 runs to 15 residues. In nucleotides, the CDR3 is TGTGCCAGCAGTTACAGTGGACAGCGATTTAGGACCCAGTACTTC. Its protein product is CASSYSGQRFRTQYF.

The sample holds many counts of this clonotype. The gene calls are TRBV12-3 or TRBV12-4 and TRBJ2-1; weak D call: TRBD1 (6 bases). This CDR3 is built from 16 residues. The germline V and J ends were trimmed by 6 bases and 0 bases, with 15 bases remaining between them. The CDR3: CASSLTLGGSYNEQFF. The CDR3 nucleotides are TGTGCCAGCAGCCTCACCCTAGGGGGCTCCTACAATGAGCAGTTCTTC.

By share, this clonotype counts as medium-sized (0.01 to 0.1%). The chain joins TRBV28 to TRBJ2-7, with D unresolved. Germline V gene data show CDR1 as MDHEN and CDR2 as SYDVKM. Trimming cost V 5 bases and J 3 bases, with 8 bases left between them. CDR3 length: 12 amino acids. The CDR3 DNA reads TGTGCCAGCAGTGGGAATCTCTACGAGCAGTACTTC. It codes for CASSGNLYEQYF.

Sample share makes this clonotype medium-sized. This rearrangement joins TRBV6-6 to TRBJ2-5; D is possibly TRBD1 (5 bases). The V gene lost 5 bases and the J gene lost 4 bases, with 23 bases spanning the gap. This CDR3 contains 17 residues. Looked up from germline, CDR1 is MNHNY and CDR2 is SVGAGI (reference sequence). The chain's CDR3 is CASSPRGPTKRGETQYF. CDR3 nucleotides: TGTGCCAGCAGTCCCCGTGGCCCAACAAAAAGGGGAGAGACCCAGTACTTC.

This clonotype is medium-sized by share. The rearrangement joins TRBV6-2 or TRBV6-3 to TRBJ2-1, with D perhaps given as TRBD1 or TRBD2 (5 bases each). Germline assignment: CDR1 MNHEY and CDR2 SVGEGT. The CDR3 sequence is 13 residues long. Trimming took 7 bases from V and 7 from J, leaving 14 bases between them. In DNA form, the CDR3 reads TGTGCCAGCAACCGGGACGGGGATAATGAGCAGTTCTTC. This encodes CASNRDGDNEQFF.

The V gene is TRBV29-1, the J gene TRBJ2-7, with D perhaps matching TRBD2 (6 bases). The CDR3 runs to 12 residues. From germline, CDR1 is SQVTM and CDR2 ANQGSEA. The V end was cut by 3 bases, the J end by 2 bases, with 8 bases between. As DNA, the CDR3 is TGCAGCGTTGACGGGGGAACCTACGAGCAGTACTTC. Its translation is CSVDGGTYEQYF.

Concerning this clonotype: Since a much larger clone is just one base distant, this may be a read error. This sequence joins TRBV20-1 and TRBJ2-6; no clear D gene. This CDR3 is 15 amino acids long. The germline gives CDR1 DFQATT, CDR2 SNEGSKA (reference sequence). Trimming stripped 6 bases from V and 1 base from J, with 13 bases between. CDR3 residues: CSAGSSRSGANVLTF. As DNA, the CDR3 is TGCAGTGCGGGGTCAAGTAGGTCTGGGGCCAACGTCCTGACTTTC.

The J gene is TRBJ1-1, the V gene TRBV14; D perhaps matches TRBD1 (6 bases). CDR1 and CDR2 from the germline V gene are SGHDN and FVKESK. V lost 5 bases and J 4 bases, leaving 8 bases between the germline ends. This CDR3 comprises 12 residues. CDR3 nucleotide sequence: TGTGCCAGCAGCGGCAGGGGCACTGAAGCTTTCTTT. It specifies CASSGRGTEAFF. Combining the CDR3 with reference TRBV14 and TRBJ1-1 gives the whole variable domain EAGVTQFPSHSVIEKGQTVTLRCDPISGHDNLYWYRRVMGKEIKFLLHFVKESKQDESGMPNNRFLAERTGGTYSTLKVQPAELEDSGVYFCASSGRGTEAFFGQGTRLTVV.